Below, one TCR beta chain is given with its context. Its antigen remains unidentified. V lost 3 bases, J lost 0 bases, and 13 bases lay in between. This CDR3 spans 16 amino acids. Per the germline V gene, CDR1 is MNHEY and CDR2 is SVGAGI. The source of the sample is a study of radiation and T cells in renal cell carcinoma. About the research overall: Nephrectomy followed 15 Gy stereotactic body radiation by 4 weeks. Study-level points and caveats: Top tumor clonotypes rose in blood 2 weeks post-radiation, then contracted. Pretreatment tumor biopsies were lacking, so baseline clonotypes are unknown.

The method was immunoSEQ multiplex PCR; TCRdb's version includes in-frame clones alone and lacks a portion of them. The repertoire holds 120,000 or so clones, with 88% as singletons. Described time point: blood 2 weeks post-SBRT. Treatment denoted: 15 Gy SBRT to primary tumor, nephrectomy 4 weeks later. The tumor was a clear cell renal cell carcinoma. V gene TRBV6-5 combines with J gene TRBJ2-3; D remains unclear. The material was blood, obtained from a patient whose treatment included radiotherapy and nephrectomy. The TCR comes from a woman aged 70 to 79 with renal cell carcinoma. The DNA of the CDR3 is TGTGCCAGCAGTTATCGTCGGCTAAGTAGCACAGATACGCAGTATTTT. It translates to CASSYRRLSSTDTQYF.